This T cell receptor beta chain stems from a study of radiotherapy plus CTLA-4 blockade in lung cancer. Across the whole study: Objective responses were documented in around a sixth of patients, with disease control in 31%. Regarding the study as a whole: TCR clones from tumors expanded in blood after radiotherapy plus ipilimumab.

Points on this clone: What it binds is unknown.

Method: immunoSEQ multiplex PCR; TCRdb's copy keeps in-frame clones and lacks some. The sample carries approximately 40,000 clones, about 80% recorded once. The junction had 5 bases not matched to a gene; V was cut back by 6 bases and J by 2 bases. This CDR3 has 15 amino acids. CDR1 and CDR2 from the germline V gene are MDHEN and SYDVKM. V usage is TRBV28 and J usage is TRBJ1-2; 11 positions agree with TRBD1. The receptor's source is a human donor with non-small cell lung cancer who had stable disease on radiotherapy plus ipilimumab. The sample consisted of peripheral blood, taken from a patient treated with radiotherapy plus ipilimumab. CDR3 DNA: TGTGCCAGCAGCGGACAGGGGGCATCAAACTATGGCTACACCTTC. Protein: CASSGQGASNYGYTF.